This T cell receptor beta chain was recovered during a study of tumor-infiltrating lymphocytes in oesophageal squamous cell carcinoma. There are 17 residues in the CDR3. CDR1 and CDR2 (germline): LGHDT, YNNKEL (reference sequence). TCRdb re-analysed the PCR reads in MiXCR, keeping a single row per CDR3 protein. In the table there are approximately 18,000 distinct CDR3 sequences, around 40% of which are singletons. The origin of this receptor is a male donor with esophageal squamous cell carcinoma. The V and J genes are TRBV3-1 and TRBJ2-4; unclear D gene. The J call may not be correct, given that the DNA end is closer to TRBJ1-2. The specimen sequenced was blood. The CDR3 bases are TGTGCCAGCAGCCAAGAATCTGGTGCCAGGTCCGTCTATGGCTACACCTTC. Its protein is CASSQESGARSVYGYTF.